The 29 T cell receptor beta chains presented below share a single source sample, sequenced in a study of post-analysis software for immune sequencing data. Study results and limitations: Patients showed TRBV5-6, TRBV5-1 and TRBV20-1 among roughly 5 TRBV segments more frequent than in controls.

Included in the TCR beta cDNA libraries were unique molecular identifiers. From the PCR reads, TCRdb called clonotypes with MiXCR, one entry per CDR3 protein. The sample shows around 710,000 distinct CDR3 sequences, more than 45% of them seen only once. Their target antigens are unknown. Sequencing used blood. The receptors were gathered from a girl aged 10 to 17 with multiple sclerosis.

This clonotype has only a few counts. The chain joins TRBV11-2 to TRBJ2-7; the D is unclear. CDR3 size: 13 residues. In germline, CDR1 is SGHAT, CDR2 FQNNGV. Trimming took 1 base from V and 5 from J, leaving 9 bases between them. The CDR3 here is CASSLVARNEQYF. CDR3 DNA sequence: TGTGCCAGCAGCTTAGTAGCCCGAAACGAGCAGTACTTC.

V gene TRBV7-9 combines with J gene TRBJ2-1; D uncertain. This CDR3 is 13 amino acids long. CDR1 and CDR2 from the germline V gene are SEHNR and FQNEAQ (reference sequence). The V end was cut by 3 bases, the J end by 6 bases, with 9 bases between. CDR3 in amino acids: CASSFGRTNEQFF. The CDR3 coding sequence is TGTGCCAGCAGCTTCGGACGAACCAATGAGCAGTTCTTC.

This clonotype was counted only a few times. CDR3 DNA: TGCAGCGTTCCCCTGGAGCACGAGCAGTACTTC. Its protein product is CSVPLEHEQYF. This rearrangement joins TRBV29-1 to TRBJ2-5; D remains unclear. The J call is in doubt because the DNA end fits TRBJ2-7 better. Germline V gene data show CDR1 as SQVTM and CDR2 as ANQGSEA. The CDR3 runs 11 residues.

This chain connects TRBV12-3 or TRBV12-4 to TRBJ2-4, with 13 positions matching TRBD2. Judging by the DNA end, TRBJ2-7 fits better; the J call may be wrong. The CDR3 is made up of 15 amino acids. The CDR3 DNA follows: TGTGCCAGCAGTTTGACTAGCGGGAGGAGGCACGAGCAGTACTTC. This codes for CASSLTSGRRHEQYF.

This chain joins TRBV18 and TRBJ2-1; no clear D. Germline V gene data show CDR1 as KGHSH and CDR2 as LQKENI. Trimming removed 3 bases at V and 5 bases at J, with 8 bases between. The CDR3 covers 13 residues. CDR3 DNA: TGTGCCAGCTCACCTTCAGGCCACAATGAGCAGTTCTTC. This sequence encodes CASSPSGHNEQFF.

This clonotype came up once. The chain's CDR3 is CASSQGHRGRETQYF. CDR3 nucleotides: TGTGCCAGCAGCCAGGGACACAGGGGTAGGGAGACCCAGTACTTC. The J gene is TRBJ2-7, the V gene TRBV5-6; 7 bases align to TRBD1. The J call may not be correct, given that the DNA end is closer to TRBJ2-5. Germline CDR1 SGHDT, CDR2 YYEEEE. This CDR3 contains 15 residues.

The V and J genes are TRBV28 and TRBJ2-3; no clear D gene. Germline CDR1 MDHEN, CDR2 SYDVKM. The CDR3 is 13 residues long. With 2 bases removed from V and 6 bases from J, the gap between germline ends came to 9 bases. In nucleotides, the CDR3 is TGTGCCAGCAGTTTACCTTTGGGGGATACGCAGTATTTT. Translating gives CASSLPLGDTQYF.

V and J are TRBV28 and TRBJ2-7, with D uncertain. This CDR3 is built from 11 residues. CDR1 MDHEN and CDR2 SYDVKM come from the germline V gene. V was pared by 8 bases and J by 7 bases, with 12 bases between. The CDR3 sequence: CASRLNSEQYF. The CDR3 DNA reads TGTGCCAGCCGACTTAACAGTGAGCAGTACTTC.

This clonotype was counted between two and nine times. This chain uses TRBV7-9 with TRBJ2-4; 13 positions match TRBD2. The CDR3 is made up of 19 amino acids. CDR1 SEHNR and CDR2 FQNEAQ come from the germline V gene (reference sequence). The J segment lost 1 base and the V segment lost 5 bases, leaving 11 bases of the junction unmatched. Here the CDR3 reads CASSQLAGGDGGAKNIQYF. DNA of the CDR3: TGTGCCAGCAGCCAACTAGCGGGAGGGGACGGGGGCGCCAAAAACATTCAGTACTTC. The full variable domain, completed using reference TRBV7-9 and TRBJ2-4, is DTGVSQNPRHKITKRGQNVTFRCDPISEHNRLYWYRQTLGQGPEFLTYFQNEAQLEKSRLLSDRFSAERPKGSFSTLEIQRTEQGDSAMYLCASSQLAGGDGGAKNIQYFGAGTRLSVL.

The chain recombines TRBV6-2 or TRBV6-3 with TRBJ2-1; the match to TRBD2 covers 8 bases. V lost 2 bases, J lost 4 bases, and 7 bases stayed unmatched. This CDR3 comprises 16 residues. Germline values: CDR1 MNHEY, CDR2 SVGEGT. The CDR3 loop is CASSYAGLAFYNEQFF. CDR3 DNA sequence: TGTGCCAGCAGTTACGCAGGACTAGCTTTTTACAATGAGCAGTTCTTC.

The chain joins TRBV5-1 to TRBJ2-7; no firm D call. This CDR3 comprises 13 residues. V was trimmed by 0 bases and J by 5 bases, leaving 9 bases between them. CDR1 is SGHRS and CDR2 is YFSETQ in the germline V gene. CDR3 in amino acids: CASSLDPWNEQYF. The CDR3 DNA sequence: TGCGCCAGCAGCTTGGATCCTTGGAACGAGCAGTACTTC.

The V call is TRBV7-9, the J call TRBJ2-7, with a weak D call TRBD2 (7 bases). The germline V gene has CDR1 SEHNR and CDR2 FQNEAQ (reference sequence). V gave up 5 bases and J gave up 5 bases, with 16 bases separating them. The CDR3 covers 14 residues. The CDR3 coding sequence is TGTGCCAGCAGCCCATTAGGGGGGGCGGACGAGCAGTACTTC. It specifies CASSPLGGADEQYF.

The chain carries TRBV7-3 and TRBJ2-3, with TRBD1 identical over 12 bases. This CDR3 region has 16 residues. V was pared by 0 bases and J by 4 bases, with 2 bases of the junction left unmatched. CDR1 is SGHTA, CDR2 FQGTGA, per germline. This CDR3 is CASSLTGTGGADTQYF. As DNA, the CDR3 is TGTGCCAGCAGCTTAACGGGGACAGGGGGCGCAGATACGCAGTATTTT.

The chain is built from TRBV9 and TRBJ2-5, with D possibly matching TRBD1 (5 bases). The germline CDR1 and CDR2 sequences are SGDLS and YYNGEE. The CDR3 covers 15 residues. Trimming took off 5 bases at V and 5 bases at J, with 19 bases between the two ends. The CDR3 protein is CASSVRDEGRETQYF. The CDR3 DNA reads as TGTGCCAGCAGTGTCAGGGATGAAGGGCGGGAGACCCAGTACTTC.

V gene TRBV7-9 combines with J gene TRBJ2-5; 10 nucleotides match TRBD1. Trimming took 4 bases from V and 4 from J; bases not matched to a gene: 9. This CDR3 spans 16 amino acids. Germline V lookup: CDR1 SEHNR, CDR2 FQNEAQ (reference sequence). CDR3 nucleotide sequence: TGTGCCAGCAGCTACGCAGGGACAGGGGTCTTAGAGACCCAGTACTTC. Translated: CASSYAGTGVLETQYF.

In regard to this clonotype: At one of its ends the junction is not consistent with the germline gene, which may arise from a read error. The chain recombines TRBV28 with TRBJ2-1, with D perhaps TRBD1 or TRBD2 (5 bases each). The CDR3 runs to 11 residues. Germline V gene sequence: CDR1 MDHEN, CDR2 SYDVKM. CDR3 protein: CASSYGTERFF. CDR3 DNA: TGTGCCAGCAGTTACGGGACCGAGCGGTTCTTC.

The chain is built from TRBV4-3 and TRBJ2-7; D unresolved. The V end lost 5 bases, the J end lost 4 bases, and 12 bases lay between the germline ends. The length of the CDR3 is 13 residues. Per the germline V gene, CDR1 is LGHNA and CDR2 is YSLEER. In nucleotides, the CDR3 is TGCGCCAGCAGCAGTGCGTCCGCGTACGAGCAGTACTTC. It is translated as CASSSASAYEQYF.

The J gene is TRBJ2-7, the V gene TRBV7-2, with D unresolved. The J call could be wrong; TRBJ2-4 is a better fit for the DNA end. The CDR3 is made up of 12 amino acids. Germline CDR1 SGHTA, CDR2 FQGNSA. CDR3 nucleotide sequence: TGTGCCAGCAGCTCCCGCCGGGCCATTCAGTACTTC. Protein sequence: CASSSRRAIQYF.

V is TRBV24-1 and J is TRBJ2-7; no clear D. The CDR3 totals 13 residues. Trimming stripped 4 bases from V and 10 bases from J, with 16 bases between. Germline CDR1 reads KGHDR; CDR2 reads SFDVKD. CDR3 sequence: CATSDLITRLQYF. CDR3 in DNA: TGTGCCACCAGTGACTTGATTACAAGACTTCAGTACTTC.

The CDR3 loop is CASSVGVGGYGYTF. CDR3 in DNA: TGTGCCAGCAGCGTAGGCGTAGGCGGCTATGGCTACACCTTC. The gene calls are TRBV9 and TRBJ1-2, with D unresolved. The V end lost 0 bases, the J end lost 4 bases, and 10 bases lay between the germline ends. Germline V gene sequence: CDR1 SGDLS, CDR2 YYNGEE. The CDR3 totals 14 residues.

This clonotype was counted between two and nine times. This CDR3 is CASSFTGHNEQFF. In DNA, the CDR3 is TGTGCCAGCAGTTTTACAGGGCACAATGAGCAGTTCTTC. The chain joins TRBV12-3 or TRBV12-4 to TRBJ2-1, with D perhaps matching TRBD1 (6 bases). The length of the CDR3 is 13 residues. The V end lost 3 bases, the J end lost 5 bases, and 8 bases lay between the germline ends.

The V call is TRBV4-3, the J call TRBJ1-2; 7 bases align to TRBD1. CDR1 and CDR2 (germline): LGHNA, YSLEER. V dropped 4 bases and J dropped 4; count of bases not matched to a gene: 9. The CDR3 has 15 residues. CDR3 sequence reads: CASSPRQGFIYGYTF. The CDR3 DNA is TGCGCCAGCAGCCCCCGACAGGGATTCATCTATGGCTACACCTTC.

In DNA, the CDR3 is TGTGCCAGCAGTCCGAGGGATTTAGCCAAAAACATTCAGTACTTC. This codes for CASSPRDLAKNIQYF. The chain employs TRBV7-9 and TRBJ2-4; possibly TRBD2 for D (5 bases). The germline V gene encodes CDR1 SEHNR and CDR2 FQNEAQ (reference sequence). V lost 6 bases and J lost 0, with 12 bases in between. The length of the CDR3 is 15 residues.

This clonotype was recorded a few times. CDR3: CASSPEREGDNEQFF. Here the CDR3 DNA reads TGCGCCAGCAGCCCCGAGCGGGAGGGGGACAATGAGCAGTTCTTC. The chain carries TRBV4-1 and TRBJ2-1; the match to TRBD2 covers 10 bases. The length of the CDR3 is 15 residues. Germline assignment: CDR1 MGHRA and CDR2 YSYEKL. V shed 4 bases, J shed 5 bases, and the junction held 5 bases outside the gene matches.

This clonotype was seen a single time. The chain has TRBV12-3 or TRBV12-4 and TRBJ1-1; D is uncertain. This CDR3 has 13 residues. With 8 bases removed from V and 1 base from J, the gap between germline ends came to 11 bases. Here the CDR3 reads CASYGTANTEAFF. CDR3 DNA: TGTGCCAGCTATGGCACGGCGAACACTGAAGCTTTCTTT.

V usage is TRBV20-1 and J usage is TRBJ2-7; D might be TRBD1 (5 bases). The CDR3 contains 11 residues. The V gene's germline CDR1 is DFQATT and CDR2 SNEGSKA (reference sequence). The ends were cut back, 5 bases at V and 4 bases at J, with 9 bases in the middle. The CDR3: CSAAQEYEQYF. Here the CDR3 DNA reads TGCAGTGCTGCACAGGAGTACGAGCAGTACTTC.

This rearrangement joins TRBV29-1 to TRBJ2-7; no firm D call. Germline CDR1 SQVTM, CDR2 ANQGSEA. The CDR3 totals 15 residues. V was shortened by 0 bases and J by 2 bases, with 14 bases between the two germline ends. The CDR3 loop reads CSVEEMRRFPYEQYF. CDR3 DNA: TGCAGCGTTGAAGAGATGCGGCGGTTTCCCTACGAGCAGTACTTC.

This rearrangement joins TRBV12-3 or TRBV12-4 to TRBJ2-4; 12 bases are shared with TRBD1. The J call may be in error: the DNA end matches TRBJ2-7 better. The CDR3 is 18 amino acids. CDR3 coding DNA: TGTGCCAGCAGTCACAAACCGCCGGGACAGGGGGCTATGGACGAGCAGTACTTC. Protein sequence: CASSHKPPGQGAMDEQYF.

This chain joins TRBV7-3 and TRBJ2-7, with D unclear. There are 13 residues in the CDR3. Between the trimmed V and J ends, which lost 0 bases and 5 bases, there was a span of 8 bases. Germline V gene sequence: CDR1 SGHTA, CDR2 FQGTGA. CDR3 residues: CASSLTNPNEQYF. In DNA, the CDR3 is TGTGCCAGCAGCTTAACGAACCCTAACGAGCAGTACTTC.